The 7 T cell receptor beta chains presented below share a single source sample, sequenced in a study of T cells after yellow fever vaccination. TCRdb called the 5' RACE reads again in MiXCR, with one record for every CDR3 protein. The repertoire includes about 150,000 distinct CDR3 sequences, approximately 6.6% of them detected once, and about 0.61% sits in the top ten. The sequencing here drew on CD4+ T cells sorted from PBMCs, taken 10 days after the yellow fever booster vaccination. The receptors were sampled from a man aged 25-45 years who received the YFV17D yellow fever vaccine.

This clonotype was observed at least ten times. This sequence joins TRBV5-1 and TRBJ2-3; D is possibly TRBD1 or TRBD2 (5 bases each). Trimming cost V 6 bases and J 2 bases, with 16 bases left between them. The CDR3 is 15 residues long. Looked up from germline, CDR1 is SGHRS and CDR2 is YFSETQ. The CDR3 coding sequence is TGCGCCAGCATTACTGGTCGAGGGGCCACAGATACGCAGTATTTT. Its translation: CASITGRGATDTQYF.

This clonotype was seen many times. The V and J genes are TRBV15 and TRBJ2-2; a weak D match, TRBD2 (5 bases). Germline V CDR1 and CDR2: LNHNV, YYDKDF (reference sequence). The CDR3 is made up of 13 amino acids. The V end was cut by 4 bases, the J end by 7 bases, with 10 bases between. CDR3 nucleotide sequence: TGTGCCACCAGCAAGCCGGGGTTCGGGGAGCTGTTTTTT. Its translation is CATSKPGFGELFF.

The V gene is TRBV18, the J gene TRBJ2-1; TRBD1 agrees at 10 bases. After removal of 3 bases from V and 8 bases from J, the junction contained 4 bases not matched to a gene. Germline values: CDR1 KGHSH, CDR2 LQKENI. The CDR3 is 14 residues long. The DNA for the CDR3 is TGTGCCAGCTCACCTGGACAGGGGGGCGATGAGCAGTTCTTC. This encodes CASSPGQGGDEQFF.

This clonotype appeared many times. CDR3 residues: CASSLQILAGGEQFF. The CDR3 DNA reads as TGTGCCAGCAGCTTACAAATTCTAGCGGGAGGGGAGCAGTTCTTC. The chain couples TRBV7-2 to TRBJ2-1, with 12 bases lining up with TRBD2. Germline loops: CDR1 SGHTA, CDR2 FQGNSA. This CDR3 spans 15 amino acids. V gave up 2 bases and J gave up 10 bases; unmatched junction bases: 6.

Ten or more counts support this clonotype. J is TRBJ2-3 and V is TRBV24-1; 9 bases align to TRBD1. Losses at the gene ends were 3 bases for V and 8 bases for J; bases not matched to a gene: 17. In germline, CDR1 is KGHDR, CDR2 SFDVKD. This CDR3 contains 18 residues. The CDR3 is CATSDRSGTGLHGGTQYF. CDR3 DNA sequence: TGTGCCACCAGTGATCGATCCGGGACAGGGTTGCACGGGGGTACGCAGTATTTT.

About this clonotype itself: This clone may be a read error of a much larger clone one base away. The chain joins TRBV7-2 to TRBJ2-5; no firm D call. The V gene's germline CDR1 is SGHTA and CDR2 FQGNSA. CDR3 length: 14 residues. The V gene lost 4 bases and the J gene lost 6 bases, with 15 bases spanning the gap. CDR3: CASSSSLRRQTQYF. The CDR3 DNA follows: TGTGCCAGCAGCTCCAGTCTCCGGCGGCAGACCCAGTACTTC.

This clonotype has just a few counts. J is TRBJ2-5 and V is TRBV5-5; 14 nucleotides align to TRBD2. Germline CDR1 and CDR2: SGHKS and YYEKEE (reference sequence). Losses at the gene ends were 3 bases for V and 5 bases for J; bases not matched to a gene: 12. CDR3 length equals 18 residues. CDR3 amino acids: CASSSGLAGAGYRETQYF. The CDR3, as DNA: TGTGCCAGCAGCTCGGGACTAGCGGGAGCAGGGTATAGGGAGACCCAGTACTTC.